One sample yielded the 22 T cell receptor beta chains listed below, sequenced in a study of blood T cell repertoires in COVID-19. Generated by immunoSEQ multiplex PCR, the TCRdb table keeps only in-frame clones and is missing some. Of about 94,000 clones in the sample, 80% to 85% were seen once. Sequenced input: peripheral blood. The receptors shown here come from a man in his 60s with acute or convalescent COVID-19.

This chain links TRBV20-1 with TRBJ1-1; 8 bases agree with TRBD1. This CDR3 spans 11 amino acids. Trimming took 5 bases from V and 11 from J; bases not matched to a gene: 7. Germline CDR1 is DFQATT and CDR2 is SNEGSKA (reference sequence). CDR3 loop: CSAPDRVDAFF. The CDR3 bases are TGCAGTGCTCCGGACAGGGTCGATGCTTTCTTT.

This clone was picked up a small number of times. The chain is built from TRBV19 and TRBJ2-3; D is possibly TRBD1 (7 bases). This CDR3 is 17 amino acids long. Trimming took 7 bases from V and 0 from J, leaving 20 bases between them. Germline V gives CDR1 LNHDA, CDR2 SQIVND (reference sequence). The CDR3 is CASTHRRGPTSTDTQYF. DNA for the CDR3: TGTGCCAGTACCCACAGGAGGGGGCCTACCAGCACAGATACGCAGTATTTT.

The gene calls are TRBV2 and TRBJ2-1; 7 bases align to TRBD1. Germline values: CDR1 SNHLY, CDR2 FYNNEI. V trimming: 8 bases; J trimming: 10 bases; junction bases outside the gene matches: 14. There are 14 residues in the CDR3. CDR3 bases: TGTGCCAGCCAGGTGGGGACAGCCTCTGGGGAGCAGTTCTTC. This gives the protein CASQVGTASGEQFF. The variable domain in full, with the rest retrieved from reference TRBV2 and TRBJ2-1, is EPEVTQTPSHQVTQMGQEVILRCVPISNHLYFYWYRQILGQKVEFLVSFYNNEISEKSEIFDDQFSVERPDGSNFTLKIRSTKLEDSAMYFCASQVGTASGEQFFGPGTRLTVL.

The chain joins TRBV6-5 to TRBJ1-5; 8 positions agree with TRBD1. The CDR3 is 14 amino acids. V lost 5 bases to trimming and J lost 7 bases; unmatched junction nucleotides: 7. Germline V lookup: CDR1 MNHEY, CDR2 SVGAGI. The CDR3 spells CASSTGGTGQPQHF. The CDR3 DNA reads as TGTGCCAGCAGTACAGGGGGAACAGGGCAGCCCCAGCATTTT.

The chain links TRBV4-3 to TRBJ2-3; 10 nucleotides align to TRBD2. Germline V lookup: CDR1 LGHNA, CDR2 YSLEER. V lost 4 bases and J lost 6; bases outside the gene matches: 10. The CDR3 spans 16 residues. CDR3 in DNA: TGCGCCAGCAGCCTTGGGTCAGCGGGGGGGCTGGATACGCAGTATTTT. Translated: CASSLGSAGGLDTQYF.

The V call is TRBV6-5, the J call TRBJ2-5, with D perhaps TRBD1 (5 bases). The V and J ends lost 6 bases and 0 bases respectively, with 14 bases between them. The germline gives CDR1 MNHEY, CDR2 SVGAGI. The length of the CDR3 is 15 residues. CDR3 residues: CASRWGRAYQETQYF. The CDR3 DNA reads TGTGCCAGCAGGTGGGGCAGGGCCTACCAAGAGACCCAGTACTTC.

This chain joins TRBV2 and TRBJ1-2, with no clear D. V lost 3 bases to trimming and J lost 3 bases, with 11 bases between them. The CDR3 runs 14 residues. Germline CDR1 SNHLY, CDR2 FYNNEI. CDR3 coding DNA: TGTGCCAGCAGTGACTTAGGGAGCGACTATGGCTACACCTTC. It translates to CASSDLGSDYGYTF.

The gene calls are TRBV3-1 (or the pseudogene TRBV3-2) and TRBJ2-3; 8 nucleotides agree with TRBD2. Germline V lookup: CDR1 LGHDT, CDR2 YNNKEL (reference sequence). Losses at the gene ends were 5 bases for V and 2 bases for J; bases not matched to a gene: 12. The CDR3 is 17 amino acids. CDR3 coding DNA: TGTGCCAGCAGCTCAGAGGGAATAGCGGGGACCACAGATACGCAGTATTTT. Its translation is CASSSEGIAGTTDTQYF.

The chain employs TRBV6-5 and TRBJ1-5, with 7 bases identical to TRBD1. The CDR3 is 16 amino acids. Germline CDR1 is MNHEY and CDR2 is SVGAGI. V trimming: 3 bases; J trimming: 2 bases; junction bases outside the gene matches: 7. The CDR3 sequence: CASSYGGGLGNQPQHF. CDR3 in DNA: TGTGCCAGCAGTTATGGAGGGGGCTTAGGCAATCAGCCCCAGCATTTT.

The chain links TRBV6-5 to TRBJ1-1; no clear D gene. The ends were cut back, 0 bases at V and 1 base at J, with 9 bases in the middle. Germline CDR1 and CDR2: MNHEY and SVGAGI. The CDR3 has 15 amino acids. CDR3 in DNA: TGTGCCAGCAGTTACTCGAATGGGCAGAACACTGAAGCTTTCTTT. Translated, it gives CASSYSNGQNTEAFF.

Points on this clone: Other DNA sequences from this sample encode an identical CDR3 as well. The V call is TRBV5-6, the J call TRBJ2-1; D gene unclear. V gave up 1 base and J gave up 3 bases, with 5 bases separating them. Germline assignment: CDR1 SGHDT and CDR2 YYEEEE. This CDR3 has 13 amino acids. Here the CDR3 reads CASSLTDYNEQFF. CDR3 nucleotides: TGTGCCAGCAGCTTGACAGACTACAATGAGCAGTTCTTC. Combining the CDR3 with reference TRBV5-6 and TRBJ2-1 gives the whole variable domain DAGVTQSPTHLIKTRGQQVTLRCSPKSGHDTVSWYQQALGQGPQFIFQYYEEEERQRGNFPDRFSGHQFPNYSSELNVNALLLGDSALYLCASSLTDYNEQFFGPGTRLTVL.

CDR3 in DNA: TGTGCCAGCAGCTTAGGCAGGGTATATACGCAGTATTTT. Translated: CASSLGRVYTQYF. The chain combines TRBV7-6 with TRBJ2-3; tentative D call: TRBD1 (5 bases). The germline V gene encodes CDR1 SGHVS and CDR2 FNYEAQ. V dropped 1 base and J dropped 7 bases, with 9 bases sitting between them. This CDR3 has 13 amino acids.

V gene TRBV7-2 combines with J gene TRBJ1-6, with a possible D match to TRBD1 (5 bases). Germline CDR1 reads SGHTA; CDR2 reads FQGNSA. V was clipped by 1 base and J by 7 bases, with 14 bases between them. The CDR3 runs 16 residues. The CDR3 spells CASSLGWTRPNSPLHF. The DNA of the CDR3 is TGTGCCAGCAGCTTAGGTTGGACACGACCAAATTCACCCCTCCACTTT.

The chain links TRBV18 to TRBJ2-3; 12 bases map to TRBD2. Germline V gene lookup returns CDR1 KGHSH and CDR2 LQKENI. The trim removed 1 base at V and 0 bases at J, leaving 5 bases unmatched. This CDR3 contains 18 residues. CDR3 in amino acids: CASSPRLAGGSSTDTQYF. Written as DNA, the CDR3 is TGTGCCAGCTCACCACGGCTAGCGGGGGGGTCGAGCACAGATACGCAGTATTTT.

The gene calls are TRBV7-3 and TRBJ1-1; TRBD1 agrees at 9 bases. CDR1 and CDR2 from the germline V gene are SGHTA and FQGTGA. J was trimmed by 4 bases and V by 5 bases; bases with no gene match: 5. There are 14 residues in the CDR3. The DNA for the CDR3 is TGTGCCAGCAGCGCGACAGGGGGGAGCACTGAAGCTTTCTTT. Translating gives CASSATGGSTEAFF. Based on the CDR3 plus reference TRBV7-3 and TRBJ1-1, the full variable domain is GAGVSQTPSNKVTEKGKYVELRCDPISGHTALYWYRQSLGQGPEFLIYFQGTGAADDSGLPNDRFFAVRPEGSVSTLKIQRTERGDSAVYLCASSATGGSTEAFFGQGTRLTVV.

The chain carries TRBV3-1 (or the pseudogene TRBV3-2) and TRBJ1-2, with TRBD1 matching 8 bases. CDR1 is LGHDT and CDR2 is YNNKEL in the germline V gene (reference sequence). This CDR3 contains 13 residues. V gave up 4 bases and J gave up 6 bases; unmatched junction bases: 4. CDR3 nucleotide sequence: TGTGCCAGCAGCCTTAGGACAGGGAATGGCTACACCTTC. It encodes CASSLRTGNGYTF.

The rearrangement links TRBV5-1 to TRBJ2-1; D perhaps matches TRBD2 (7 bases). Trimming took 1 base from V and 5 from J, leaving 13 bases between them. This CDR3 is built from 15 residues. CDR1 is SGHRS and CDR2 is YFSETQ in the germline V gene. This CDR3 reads CASSLYAGANNEQFF. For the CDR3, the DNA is TGCGCCAGCAGCTTGTACGCGGGGGCGAACAATGAGCAGTTCTTC.

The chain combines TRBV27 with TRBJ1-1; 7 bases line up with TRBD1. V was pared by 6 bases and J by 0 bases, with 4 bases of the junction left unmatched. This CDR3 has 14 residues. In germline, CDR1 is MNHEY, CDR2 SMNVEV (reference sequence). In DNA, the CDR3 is TGTGCCAGCAGATCGACAGGGATGAACACTGAAGCTTTCTTT. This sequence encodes CASRSTGMNTEAFF.

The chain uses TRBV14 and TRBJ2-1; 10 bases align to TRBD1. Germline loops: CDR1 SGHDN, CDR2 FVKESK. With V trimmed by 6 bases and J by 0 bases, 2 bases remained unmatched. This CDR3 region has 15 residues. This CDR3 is CASSRTGGSYNEQFF. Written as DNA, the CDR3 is TGTGCCAGCAGTCGGACAGGGGGCTCCTACAATGAGCAGTTCTTC.

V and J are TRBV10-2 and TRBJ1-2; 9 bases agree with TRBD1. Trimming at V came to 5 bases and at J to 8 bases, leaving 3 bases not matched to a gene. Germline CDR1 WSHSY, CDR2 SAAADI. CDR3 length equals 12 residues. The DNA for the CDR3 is TGCGCCAGCAGTACAGGGGGCGACGGCTACACCTTC. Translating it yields CASSTGGDGYTF.

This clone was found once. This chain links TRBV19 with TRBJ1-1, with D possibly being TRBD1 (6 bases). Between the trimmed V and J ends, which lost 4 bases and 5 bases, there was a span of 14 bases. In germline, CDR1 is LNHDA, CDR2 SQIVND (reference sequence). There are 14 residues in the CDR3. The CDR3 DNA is TGTGCCAGTAGTACAAGGGCCAGGGGAACTGAAGCTTTCTTT. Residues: CASSTRARGTEAFF.

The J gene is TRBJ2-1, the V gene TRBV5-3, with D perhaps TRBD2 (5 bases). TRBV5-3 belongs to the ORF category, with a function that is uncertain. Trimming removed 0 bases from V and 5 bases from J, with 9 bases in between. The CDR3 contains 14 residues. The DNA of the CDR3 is TGTGCCAGAAGCTTGGTTACAGCGGACAATGAGCAGTTCTTC. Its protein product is CARSLVTADNEQFF.